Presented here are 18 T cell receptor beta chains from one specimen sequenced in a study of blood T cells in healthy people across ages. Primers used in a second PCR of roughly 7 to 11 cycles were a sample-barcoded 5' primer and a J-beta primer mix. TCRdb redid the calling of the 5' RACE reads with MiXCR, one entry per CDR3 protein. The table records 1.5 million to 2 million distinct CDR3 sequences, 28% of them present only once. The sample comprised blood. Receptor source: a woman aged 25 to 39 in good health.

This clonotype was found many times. The CDR3 bases are TGTGCCAGCAGTTCTTGGGACAGGGTGGGAGAGCAGTACTTC. Translating it yields CASSSWDRVGEQYF. The chain uses TRBV12-3 or TRBV12-4 and TRBJ2-7; 9 bases map to TRBD1. J gave up 7 bases and V 4 bases, and 8 bases lay outside the gene matches. The length of the CDR3 is 14 residues.

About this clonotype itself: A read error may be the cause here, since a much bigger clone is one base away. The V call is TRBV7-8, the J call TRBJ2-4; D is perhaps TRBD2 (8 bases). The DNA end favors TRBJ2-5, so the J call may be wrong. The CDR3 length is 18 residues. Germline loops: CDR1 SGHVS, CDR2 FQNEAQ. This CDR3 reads CASRKGAGRALEWETQYF. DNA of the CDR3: TGTGCCAGCAGAAAGGGGGCCGGGAGGGCTCTCGAGTGGGAGACCCAGTACTTC.

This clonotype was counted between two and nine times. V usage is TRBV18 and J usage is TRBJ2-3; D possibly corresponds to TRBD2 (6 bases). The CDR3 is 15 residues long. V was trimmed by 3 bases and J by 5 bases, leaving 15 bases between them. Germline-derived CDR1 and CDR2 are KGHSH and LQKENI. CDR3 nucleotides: TGTGCCAGCTCACCTATGGAGGGGCGCGGAGATACGCAGTATTTT. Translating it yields CASSPMEGRGDTQYF.

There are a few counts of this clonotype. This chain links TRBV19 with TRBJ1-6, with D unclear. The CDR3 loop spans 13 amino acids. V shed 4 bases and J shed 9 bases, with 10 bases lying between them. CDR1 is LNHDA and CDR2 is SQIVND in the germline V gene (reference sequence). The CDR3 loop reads CASSSPQRSPLHF. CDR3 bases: TGTGCCAGTAGTAGCCCCCAGCGTTCACCCCTCCACTTT.

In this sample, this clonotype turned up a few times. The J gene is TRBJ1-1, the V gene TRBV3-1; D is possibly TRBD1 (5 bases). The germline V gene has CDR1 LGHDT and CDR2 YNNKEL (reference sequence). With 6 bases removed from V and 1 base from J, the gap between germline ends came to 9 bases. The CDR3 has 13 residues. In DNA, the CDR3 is TGTGCCAGCAGGGGGGTGACGAACACTGAAGCTTTCTTT. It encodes CASRGVTNTEAFF.

CDR3 protein: CSARVVGEGNIQYF. Written as DNA, the CDR3 is TGCAGTGCTAGAGTCGTGGGAGAGGGCAACATTCAGTACTTC. The chain joins TRBV20-1 to TRBJ2-4; possible D gene TRBD2, 5 bases. Germline CDR1 DFQATT, CDR2 SNEGSKA (reference sequence). V was cut by 1 base and J by 7 bases, with 14 bases left in between. The CDR3 sequence is 14 residues long.

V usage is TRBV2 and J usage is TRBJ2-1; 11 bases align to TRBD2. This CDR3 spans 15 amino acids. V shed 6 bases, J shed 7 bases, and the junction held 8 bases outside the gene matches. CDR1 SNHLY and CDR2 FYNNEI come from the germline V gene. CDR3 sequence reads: CASRATSGRRNEQFF. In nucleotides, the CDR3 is TGTGCCAGCAGGGCAACTAGCGGGAGAAGGAATGAGCAGTTCTTC.

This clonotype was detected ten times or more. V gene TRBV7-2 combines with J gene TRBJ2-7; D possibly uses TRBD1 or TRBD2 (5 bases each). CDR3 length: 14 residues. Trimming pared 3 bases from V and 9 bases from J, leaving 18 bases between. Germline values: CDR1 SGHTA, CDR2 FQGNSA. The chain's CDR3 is CASSFGGIRDPQYF. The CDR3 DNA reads TGTGCCAGCAGCTTTGGCGGAATCCGGGACCCGCAGTACTTC.

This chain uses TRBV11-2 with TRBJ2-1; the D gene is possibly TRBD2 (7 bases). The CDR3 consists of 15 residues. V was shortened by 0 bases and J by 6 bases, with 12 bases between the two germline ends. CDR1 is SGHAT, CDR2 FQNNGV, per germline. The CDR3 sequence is CASSLEEGGLNEQFF. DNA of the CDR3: TGTGCCAGCAGCTTAGAAGAGGGGGGGCTCAATGAGCAGTTCTTC.

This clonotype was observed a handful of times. CDR3 region: CASRPTGTGSYFF. The CDR3 nucleotides are TGTGCCAGCAGACCGACCGGGACCGGGTCTTACTTCTTT. The chain carries TRBV12-3 or TRBV12-4 and TRBJ1-1; tentatively, D is TRBD1 (5 bases). The V end was cut by 6 bases, the J end by 14 bases, with 22 bases between. The CDR3 spans 13 residues.

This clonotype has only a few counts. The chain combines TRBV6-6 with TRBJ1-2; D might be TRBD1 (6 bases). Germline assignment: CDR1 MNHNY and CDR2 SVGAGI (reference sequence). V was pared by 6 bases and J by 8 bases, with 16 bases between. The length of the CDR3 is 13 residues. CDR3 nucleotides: TGTGCCAGCAGGCGGGAACAGGGTAGGGGCTACACCTTC. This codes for CASRREQGRGYTF.

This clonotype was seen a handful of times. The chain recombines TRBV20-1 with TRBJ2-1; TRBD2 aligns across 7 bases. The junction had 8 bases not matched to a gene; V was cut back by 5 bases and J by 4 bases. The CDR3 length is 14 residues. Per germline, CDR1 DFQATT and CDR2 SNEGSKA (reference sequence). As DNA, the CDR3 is TGCAGTGCTGAGGAGGGAGGGGCATACAATGAGCAGTTCTTC. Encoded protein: CSAEEGGAYNEQFF.

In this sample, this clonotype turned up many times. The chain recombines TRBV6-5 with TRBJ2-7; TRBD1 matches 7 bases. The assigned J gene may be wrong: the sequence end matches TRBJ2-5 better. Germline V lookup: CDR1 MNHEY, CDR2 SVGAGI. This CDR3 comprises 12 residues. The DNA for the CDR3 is TGTGCCAGCAGTGACGACAGGGCGACCCAGTACTTC. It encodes CASSDDRATQYF.

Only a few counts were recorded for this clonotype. CDR3 residues: CASSIDGQNNQPQHF. The CDR3 region has the DNA TGTGCCAGTAGTATAGATGGACAGAACAATCAGCCCCAGCATTTT. V gene TRBV19 combines with J gene TRBJ1-5; D perhaps matches TRBD1 (6 bases). V lost 0 bases to trimming and J lost 3 bases, with 9 bases between them. The CDR3 consists of 15 residues. The germline gives CDR1 LNHDA, CDR2 SQIVND (reference sequence).

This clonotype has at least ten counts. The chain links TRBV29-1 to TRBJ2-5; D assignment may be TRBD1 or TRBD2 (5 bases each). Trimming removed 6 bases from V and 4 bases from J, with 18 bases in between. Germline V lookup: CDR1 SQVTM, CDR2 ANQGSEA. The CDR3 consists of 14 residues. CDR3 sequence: CSVGWRYRGETQYF. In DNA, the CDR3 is TGCAGCGTCGGGTGGAGGTATAGGGGAGAGACCCAGTACTTC.

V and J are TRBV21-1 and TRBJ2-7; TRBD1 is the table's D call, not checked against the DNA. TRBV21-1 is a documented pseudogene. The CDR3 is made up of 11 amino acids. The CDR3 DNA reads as TGTGCCGGGGCAGGCTCCTACGAGCAGTACTTC. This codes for CAGAGSYEQYF.

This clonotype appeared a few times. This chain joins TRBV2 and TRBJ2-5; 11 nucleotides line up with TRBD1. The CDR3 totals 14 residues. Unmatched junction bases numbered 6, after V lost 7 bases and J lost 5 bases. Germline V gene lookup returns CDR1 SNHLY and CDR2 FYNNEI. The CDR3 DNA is TGTGCCAGCACCGGACAGGGGGCGAAGGAGACCCAGTACTTC. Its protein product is CASTGQGAKETQYF.

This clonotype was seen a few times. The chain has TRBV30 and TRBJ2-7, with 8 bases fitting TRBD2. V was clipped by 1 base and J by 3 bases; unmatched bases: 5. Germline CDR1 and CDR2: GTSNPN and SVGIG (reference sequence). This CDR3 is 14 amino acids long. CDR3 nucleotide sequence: TGTGCCTGGAGTGAAGGAGCGGGGGACTACGAGCAGTACTTC. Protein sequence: CAWSEGAGDYEQYF.